This T cell receptor (beta chain) is drawn from a study of Ad26.COV2.S vaccination and SARS-CoV-2 variants. For the study at large: The authors gave Ad26.COV2.S intramuscularly, either once or twice 56 days apart.

This table comes from immunoSEQ multiplex PCR, and its TCRdb copy is limited to in-frame clones, with some not included. The table has fewer than 500,000 clones, roughly 90% seen once. Described treatment: about 20 received Ad26.COV2.S at low or high dose, single or two shots; about 5 received placebo; per-sample allocation not given. Specimen acquisition occurred on day 63 following the initial vaccine or placebo injection. Ad26 vector vaccine expressed Wuhan-strain SARS-CoV-2 spike. The V end lost 3 bases, the J end lost 4 bases, and 7 bases lay between the germline ends. Germline V gives CDR1 MNHEY, CDR2 SVGEGT. The length of the CDR3 is 12 residues.

The chain links TRBV6-2 or TRBV6-3 to TRBJ2-7; D gene unclear. The specimen was peripheral blood, collected in a trial of Ad26.COV2.S vaccine versus placebo. The TCR was taken from a person aged 18 to 59 who received the Ad26.COV2.S COVID-19 vaccine or a placebo. The CDR3 DNA follows: TGTGCCAGCAGTTATCCCTCATACGAGCAGTACTTC. It yields the protein CASSYPSYEQYF.